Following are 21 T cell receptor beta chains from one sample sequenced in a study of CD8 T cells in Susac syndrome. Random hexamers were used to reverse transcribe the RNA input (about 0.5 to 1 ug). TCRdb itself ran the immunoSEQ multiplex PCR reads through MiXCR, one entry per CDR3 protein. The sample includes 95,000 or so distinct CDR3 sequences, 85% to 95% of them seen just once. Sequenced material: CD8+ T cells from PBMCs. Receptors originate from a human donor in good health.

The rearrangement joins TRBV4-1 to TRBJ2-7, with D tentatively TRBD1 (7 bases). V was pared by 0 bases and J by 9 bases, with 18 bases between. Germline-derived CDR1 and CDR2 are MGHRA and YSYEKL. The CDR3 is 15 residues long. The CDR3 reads CASSQDQARGAVQYF. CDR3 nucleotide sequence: TGCGCCAGCAGCCAAGATCAGGCCAGGGGGGCTGTGCAGTACTTC.

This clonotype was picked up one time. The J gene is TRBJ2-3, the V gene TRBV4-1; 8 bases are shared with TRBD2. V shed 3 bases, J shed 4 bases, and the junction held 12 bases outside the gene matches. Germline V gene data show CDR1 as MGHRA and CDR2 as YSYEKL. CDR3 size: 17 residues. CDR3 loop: CASSQATLPTSADTQYF. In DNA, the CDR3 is TGCGCCAGCAGCCAGGCCACTCTCCCGACTAGCGCAGATACGCAGTATTTT.

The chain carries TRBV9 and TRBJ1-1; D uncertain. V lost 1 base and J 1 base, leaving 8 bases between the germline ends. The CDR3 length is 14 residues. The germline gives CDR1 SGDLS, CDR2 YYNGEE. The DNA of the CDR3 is TGTGCCAGCAGCGTAACGGCGGGGAACACTGAAGCTTTCTTT. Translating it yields CASSVTAGNTEAFF.

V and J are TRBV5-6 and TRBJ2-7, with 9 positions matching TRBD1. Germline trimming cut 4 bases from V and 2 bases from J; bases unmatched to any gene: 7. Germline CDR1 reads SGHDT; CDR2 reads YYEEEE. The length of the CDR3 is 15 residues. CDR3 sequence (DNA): TGTGCCAGCAGCGGTGCCGGGACAGGGACCTACGAGCAGTACTTC. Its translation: CASSGAGTGTYEQYF.

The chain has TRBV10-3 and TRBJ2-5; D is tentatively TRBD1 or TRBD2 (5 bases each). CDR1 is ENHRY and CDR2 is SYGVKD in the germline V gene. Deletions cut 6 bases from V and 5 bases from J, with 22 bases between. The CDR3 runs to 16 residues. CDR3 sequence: CAIRKTDGGNGETQYF. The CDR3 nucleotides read TGTGCCATCAGGAAGACTGATGGGGGTAACGGTGAGACCCAGTACTTC.

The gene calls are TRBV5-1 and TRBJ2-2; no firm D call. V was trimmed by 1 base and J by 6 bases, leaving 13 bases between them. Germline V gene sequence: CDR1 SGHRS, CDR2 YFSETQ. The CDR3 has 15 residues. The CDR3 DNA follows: TGCGCCAGCAGCTTGTCCTCAGATGCCTCCGGGGAGCTGTTTTTT. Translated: CASSLSSDASGELFF.

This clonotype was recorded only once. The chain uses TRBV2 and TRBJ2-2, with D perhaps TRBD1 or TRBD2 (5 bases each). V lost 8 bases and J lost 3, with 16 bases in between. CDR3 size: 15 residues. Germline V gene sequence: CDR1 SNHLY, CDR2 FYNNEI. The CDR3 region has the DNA TGTGCCAGCGATTCCGGGACCAGGTACACCGGGGAGCTGTTTTTT. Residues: CASDSGTRYTGELFF.

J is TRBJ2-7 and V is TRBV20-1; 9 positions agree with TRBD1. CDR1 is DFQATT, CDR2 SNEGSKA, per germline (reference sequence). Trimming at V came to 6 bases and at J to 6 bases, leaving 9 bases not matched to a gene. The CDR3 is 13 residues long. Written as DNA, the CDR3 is TGCAGTGCCCCAGGACAGGGGACAAGCGAGCAGTACTTC. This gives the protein CSAPGQGTSEQYF.

DNA for the CDR3: TGCGCCAGCACTTACAGGGGATATGGCACAGATACGCAGTATTTT. Protein product: CASTYRGYGTDTQYF. The chain couples TRBV5-1 to TRBJ2-3, with 7 positions matching TRBD1. In germline, CDR1 is SGHRS, CDR2 YFSETQ. The V gene end was trimmed by 6 bases and the J gene end by 1 base; junction bases not matched to a gene: 8. The CDR3 is 15 residues long.

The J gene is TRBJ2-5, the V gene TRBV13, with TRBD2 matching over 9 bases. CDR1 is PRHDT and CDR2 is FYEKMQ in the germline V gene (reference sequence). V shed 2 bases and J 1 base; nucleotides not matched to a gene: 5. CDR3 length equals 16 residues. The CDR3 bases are TGTGCCAGCAGCTTACGGCTAGCGGGGATCCAAGAGACCCAGTACTTC. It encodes CASSLRLAGIQETQYF.

CDR3 residues: CATGRGGRGDTQYF. The CDR3 nucleotides are TGTGCCACTGGGCGGGGGGGCCGCGGAGATACGCAGTATTTT. This rearrangement joins TRBV12-3 or TRBV12-4 to TRBJ2-3; 9 nucleotides align to TRBD2. There are 14 residues in the CDR3. V trimming: 10 bases; J trimming: 5 bases; junction bases outside the gene matches: 10.

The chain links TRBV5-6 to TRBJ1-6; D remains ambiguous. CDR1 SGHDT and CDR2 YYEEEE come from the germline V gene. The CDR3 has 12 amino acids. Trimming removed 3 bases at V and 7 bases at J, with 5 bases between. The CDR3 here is CASSSLNSPLHF. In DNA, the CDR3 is TGTGCCAGCAGCTCCCTGAATTCACCCCTCCACTTT.

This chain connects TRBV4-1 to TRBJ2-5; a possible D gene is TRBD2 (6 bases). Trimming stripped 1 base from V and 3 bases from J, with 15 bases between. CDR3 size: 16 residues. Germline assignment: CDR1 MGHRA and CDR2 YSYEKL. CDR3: CASSQGGGAREETQYF. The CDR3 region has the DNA TGCGCCAGCAGCCAAGGGGGCGGGGCCAGGGAAGAGACCCAGTACTTC.

CDR3 coding DNA: TGCAGTGTCCCCCTCGCTGCAGGGGGGGCCTCTCACACAGATACGCAGTATTTT. Residues: CSVPLAAGGASHTDTQYF. The chain uses TRBV20-1 and TRBJ2-3, with D perhaps TRBD1 or TRBD2 (7 bases each). The V end was cut by 7 bases, the J end by 2 bases, with 28 bases between. The CDR3 runs 18 residues. Looked up from germline, CDR1 is DFQATT and CDR2 is SNEGSKA (reference sequence).

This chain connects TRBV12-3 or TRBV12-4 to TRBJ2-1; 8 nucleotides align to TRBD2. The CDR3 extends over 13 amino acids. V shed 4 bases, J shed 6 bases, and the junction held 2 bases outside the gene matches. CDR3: CASSSGGSNEQFF. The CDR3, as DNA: TGTGCCAGCAGTTCGGGGGGGAGCAATGAGCAGTTCTTC.

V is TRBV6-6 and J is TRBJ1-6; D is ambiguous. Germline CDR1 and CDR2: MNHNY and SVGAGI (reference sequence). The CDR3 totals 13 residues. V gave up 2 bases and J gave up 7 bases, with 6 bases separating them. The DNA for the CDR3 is TGTGCCAGCAGTTACGACAACAATTCACCCCTCCACTTT. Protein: CASSYDNNSPLHF.

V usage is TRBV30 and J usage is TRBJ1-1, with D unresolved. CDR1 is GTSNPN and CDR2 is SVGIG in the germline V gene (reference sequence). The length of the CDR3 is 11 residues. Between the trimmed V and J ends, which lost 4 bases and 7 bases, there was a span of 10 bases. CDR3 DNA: TGTGCCTGGACAGCGGCGGATGAAGCTTTCTTT. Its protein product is CAWTAADEAFF.

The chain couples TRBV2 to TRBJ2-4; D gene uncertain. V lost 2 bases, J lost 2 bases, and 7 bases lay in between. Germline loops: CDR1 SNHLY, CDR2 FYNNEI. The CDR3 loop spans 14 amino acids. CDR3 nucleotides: TGTGCCAGCAGTGAATACAACTCCAAAAACATTCAGTACTTC. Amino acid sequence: CASSEYNSKNIQYF.

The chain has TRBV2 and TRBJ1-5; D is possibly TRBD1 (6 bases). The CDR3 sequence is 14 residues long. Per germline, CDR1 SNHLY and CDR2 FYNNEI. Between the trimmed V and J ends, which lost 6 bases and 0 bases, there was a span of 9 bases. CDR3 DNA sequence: TGTGCCAGCAGGGGACATCGTAGCAATCAGCCCCAGCATTTT. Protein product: CASRGHRSNQPQHF.

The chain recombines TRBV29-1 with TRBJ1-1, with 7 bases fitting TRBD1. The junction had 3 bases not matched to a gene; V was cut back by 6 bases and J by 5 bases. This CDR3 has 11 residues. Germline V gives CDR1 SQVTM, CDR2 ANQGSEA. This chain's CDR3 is CSVGDRTEAFF. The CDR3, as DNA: TGCAGCGTAGGGGACAGAACTGAAGCTTTCTTT.

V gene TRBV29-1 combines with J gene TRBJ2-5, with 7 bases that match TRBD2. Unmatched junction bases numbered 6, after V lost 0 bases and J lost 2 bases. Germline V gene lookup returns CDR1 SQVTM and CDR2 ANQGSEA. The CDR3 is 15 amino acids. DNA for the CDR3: TGCAGCGTTGAAGATCTGGGACTAACACAAGAGACCCAGTACTTC. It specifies CSVEDLGLTQETQYF.